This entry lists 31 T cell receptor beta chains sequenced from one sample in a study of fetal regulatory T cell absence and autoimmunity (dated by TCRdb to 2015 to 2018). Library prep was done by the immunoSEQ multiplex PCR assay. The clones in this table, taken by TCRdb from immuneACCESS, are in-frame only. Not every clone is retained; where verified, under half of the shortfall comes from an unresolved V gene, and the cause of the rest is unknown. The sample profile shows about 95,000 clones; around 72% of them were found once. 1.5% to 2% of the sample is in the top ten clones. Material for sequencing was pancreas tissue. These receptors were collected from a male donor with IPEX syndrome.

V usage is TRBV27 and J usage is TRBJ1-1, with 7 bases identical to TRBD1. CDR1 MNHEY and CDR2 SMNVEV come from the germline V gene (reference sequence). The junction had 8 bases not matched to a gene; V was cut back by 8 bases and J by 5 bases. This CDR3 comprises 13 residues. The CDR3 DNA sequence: TGTGCCAGCGGATTGCCAGGGGGTACTGAAGCTTTCTTT. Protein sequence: CASGLPGGTEAFF.

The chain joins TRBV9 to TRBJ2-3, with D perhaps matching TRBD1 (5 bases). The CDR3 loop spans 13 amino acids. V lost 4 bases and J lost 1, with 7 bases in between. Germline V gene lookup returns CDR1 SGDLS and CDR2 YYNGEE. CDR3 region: CASSTGGTDTQYF. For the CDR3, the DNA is TGTGCCAGCAGCACAGGCGGCACAGATACGCAGTATTTT. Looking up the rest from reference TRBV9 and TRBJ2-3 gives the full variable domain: DSGVTQTPKHLITATGQRVTLRCSPRSGDLSVYWYQQSLDQGLQFLIQYYNGEERAKGNILERFSAQQFPDLHSELNLSSLELGDSALYFCASSTGGTDTQYFGPGTRLTVL.

CDR3 region: CASSWDRLNTEAFF. CDR3 sequence (DNA): TGTGCCAGCAGTTGGGACAGGCTGAACACTGAAGCTTTCTTT. This chain links TRBV6-5 with TRBJ1-1; 8 bases agree with TRBD1. Germline V CDR1 and CDR2: MNHEY, SVGAGI. J lost 0 bases, V lost 4 bases, and 1 base had no gene match. This CDR3 is built from 14 residues.

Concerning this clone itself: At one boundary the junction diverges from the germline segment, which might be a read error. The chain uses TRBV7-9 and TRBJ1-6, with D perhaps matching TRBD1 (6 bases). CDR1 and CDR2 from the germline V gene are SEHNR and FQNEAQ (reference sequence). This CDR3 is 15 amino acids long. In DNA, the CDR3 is TGCGCCAGCAGCCAAGGGGGGACGAGGAATTCACCCCTCCACTTT. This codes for CASSQGGTRNSPLHF.

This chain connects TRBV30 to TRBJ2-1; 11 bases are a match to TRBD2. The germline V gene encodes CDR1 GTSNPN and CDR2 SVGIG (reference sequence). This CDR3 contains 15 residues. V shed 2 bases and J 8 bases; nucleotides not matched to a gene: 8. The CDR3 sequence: CAWSPYSGGAYEQFF. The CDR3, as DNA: TGTGCCTGGAGTCCGTATAGCGGGGGGGCCTATGAGCAGTTCTTC.

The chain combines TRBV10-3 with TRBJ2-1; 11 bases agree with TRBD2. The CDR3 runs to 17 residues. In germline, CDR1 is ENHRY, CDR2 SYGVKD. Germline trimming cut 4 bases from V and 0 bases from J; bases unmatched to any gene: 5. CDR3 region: CAISVLAGVLSYNEQFF. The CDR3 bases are TGTGCCATCAGTGTACTAGCGGGGGTCCTCTCCTACAATGAGCAGTTCTTC.

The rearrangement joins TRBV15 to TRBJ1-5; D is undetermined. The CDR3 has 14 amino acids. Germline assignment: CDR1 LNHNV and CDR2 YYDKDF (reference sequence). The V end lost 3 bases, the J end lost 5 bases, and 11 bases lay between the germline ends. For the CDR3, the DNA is TGTGCCACCAGCAGCACAGTTGGGTATCAGCCCCAGCATTTT. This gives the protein CATSSTVGYQPQHF.

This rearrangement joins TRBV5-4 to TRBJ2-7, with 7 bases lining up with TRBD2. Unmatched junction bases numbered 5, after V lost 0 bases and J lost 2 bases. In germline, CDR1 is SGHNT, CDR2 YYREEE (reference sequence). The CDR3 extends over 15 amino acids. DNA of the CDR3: TGTGCCAGCAGCTTGGGGGCTAGCGGACCCTACGAGCAGTACTTC. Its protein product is CASSLGASGPYEQYF.

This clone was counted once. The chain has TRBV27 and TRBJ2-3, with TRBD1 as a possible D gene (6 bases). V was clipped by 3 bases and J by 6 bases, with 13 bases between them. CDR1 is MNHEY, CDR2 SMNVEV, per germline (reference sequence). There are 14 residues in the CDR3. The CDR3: CASSFRGWPDTQYF. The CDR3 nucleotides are TGTGCCAGCAGTTTCAGGGGATGGCCCGATACGCAGTATTTT.

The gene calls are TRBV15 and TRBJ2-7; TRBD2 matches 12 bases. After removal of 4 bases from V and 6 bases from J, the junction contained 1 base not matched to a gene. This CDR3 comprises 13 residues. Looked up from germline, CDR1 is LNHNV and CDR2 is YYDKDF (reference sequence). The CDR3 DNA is TGTGCCACCAGCAAGACTAGCGGGAGCGAGCAGTACTTC. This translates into CATSKTSGSEQYF.

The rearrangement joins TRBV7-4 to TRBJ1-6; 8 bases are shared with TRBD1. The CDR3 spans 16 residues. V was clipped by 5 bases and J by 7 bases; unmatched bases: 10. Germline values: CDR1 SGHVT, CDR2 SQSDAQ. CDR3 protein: CASSQVSGGRNSPLHF. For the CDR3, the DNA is TGTGCCAGCAGCCAAGTCTCAGGGGGCCGGAATTCACCCCTCCACTTT.

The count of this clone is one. CDR3 amino acids: CASRETSGSSGELFF. The CDR3 DNA follows: TGTGCCAGCAGGGAGACTAGCGGGAGTTCCGGGGAGCTGTTTTTT. The rearrangement joins TRBV7-6 to TRBJ2-2; 12 nucleotides agree with TRBD2. This CDR3 has 15 residues. Germline CDR1 reads SGHVS; CDR2 reads FNYEAQ. The trim removed 6 bases at V and 6 bases at J, leaving 5 bases unmatched.

CDR3 region: CASSYSLEGETEAFF. CDR3 DNA sequence: TGTGCCAGCAGTTACTCCCTGGAGGGGGAGACTGAAGCTTTCTTT. The rearrangement joins TRBV6-5 to TRBJ1-1, with D possibly matching TRBD1 (6 bases). The CDR3 extends over 15 amino acids. Deletions cut 0 bases from V and 5 bases from J, with 13 bases between. Germline V gene lookup returns CDR1 MNHEY and CDR2 SVGAGI.

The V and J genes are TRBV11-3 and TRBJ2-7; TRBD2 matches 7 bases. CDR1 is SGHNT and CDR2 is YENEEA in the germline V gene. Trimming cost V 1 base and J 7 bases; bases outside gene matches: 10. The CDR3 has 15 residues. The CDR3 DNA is TGTGCCAGCAGCTTAGGATGGGCAGGGAGGGTGGAGCAGTACTTC. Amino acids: CASSLGWAGRVEQYF. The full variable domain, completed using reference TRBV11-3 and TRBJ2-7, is EAGVVQSPRYKIIEKKQPVAFWCNPISGHNTLYWYLQNLGQGPELLIRYENEEAVDDSQLPKDRFSAERLKGVDSTLKIQPAELGDSAVYLCASSLGWAGRVEQYFGPGTRLTVT.

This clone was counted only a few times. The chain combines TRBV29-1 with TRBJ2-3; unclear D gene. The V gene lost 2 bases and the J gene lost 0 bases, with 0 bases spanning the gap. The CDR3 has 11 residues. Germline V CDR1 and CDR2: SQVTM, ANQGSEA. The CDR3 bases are TGCAGCGTTGAAAGCACAGATACGCAGTATTTT. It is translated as CSVESTDTQYF.

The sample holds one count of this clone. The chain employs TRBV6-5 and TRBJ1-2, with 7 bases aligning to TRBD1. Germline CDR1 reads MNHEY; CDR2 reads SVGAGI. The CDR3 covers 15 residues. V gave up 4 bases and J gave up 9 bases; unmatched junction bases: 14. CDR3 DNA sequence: TGTGCCAGCAGTTTACAGGGGCCCCCCGAGGATCGCTACACCTTC. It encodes CASSLQGPPEDRYTF.

In nucleotides, the CDR3 is TGCGCCAGCAGGAACCCTCTGGATAACTATGGCTACACCTTC. The encoded protein is CASRNPLDNYGYTF. The rearrangement joins TRBV10-2 to TRBJ1-2; no reliable D call. Germline lookup yields CDR1 WSHSY and CDR2 SAAADI. CDR3 length: 14 amino acids. The V end lost 6 bases, the J end lost 1 base, and 12 bases lay between the germline ends.

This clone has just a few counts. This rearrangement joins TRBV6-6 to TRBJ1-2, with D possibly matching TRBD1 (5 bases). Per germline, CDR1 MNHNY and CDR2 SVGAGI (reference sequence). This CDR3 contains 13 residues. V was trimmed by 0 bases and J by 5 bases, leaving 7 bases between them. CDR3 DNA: TGTGCCAGCAGTTACTCGGCAGGGTATGGCTACACCTTC. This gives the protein CASSYSAGYGYTF.

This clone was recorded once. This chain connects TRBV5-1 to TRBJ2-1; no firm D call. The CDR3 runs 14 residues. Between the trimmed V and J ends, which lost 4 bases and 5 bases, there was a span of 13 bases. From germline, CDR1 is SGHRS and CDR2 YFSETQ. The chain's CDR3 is CASSHSRNNNEQFF. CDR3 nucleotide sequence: TGCGCCAGCAGCCATTCTAGAAATAACAATGAGCAGTTCTTC.

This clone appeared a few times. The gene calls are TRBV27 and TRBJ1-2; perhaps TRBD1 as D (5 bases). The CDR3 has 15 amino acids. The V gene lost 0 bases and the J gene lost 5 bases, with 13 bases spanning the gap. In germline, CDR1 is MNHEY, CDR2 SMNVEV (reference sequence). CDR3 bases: TGTGCCAGCAGTTTATCGTCGAGGGGCCGGTATGGCTACACCTTC. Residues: CASSLSSRGRYGYTF.

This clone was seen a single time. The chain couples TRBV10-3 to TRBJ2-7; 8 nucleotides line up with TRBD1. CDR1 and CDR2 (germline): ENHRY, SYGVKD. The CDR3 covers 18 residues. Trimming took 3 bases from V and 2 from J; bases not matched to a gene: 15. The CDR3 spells CAISDFARDRPRTYEQYF. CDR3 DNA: TGTGCCATCAGTGATTTCGCCCGGGACAGGCCCCGAACCTACGAGCAGTACTTC.

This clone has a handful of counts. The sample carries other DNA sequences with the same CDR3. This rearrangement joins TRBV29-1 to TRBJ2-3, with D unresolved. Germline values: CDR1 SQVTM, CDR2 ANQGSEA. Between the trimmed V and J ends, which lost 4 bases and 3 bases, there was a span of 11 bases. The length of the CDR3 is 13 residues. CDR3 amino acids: CSVARGRTDTQYF. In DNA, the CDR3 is TGCAGCGTTGCTAGAGGTAGAACAGATACGCAGTATTTT.

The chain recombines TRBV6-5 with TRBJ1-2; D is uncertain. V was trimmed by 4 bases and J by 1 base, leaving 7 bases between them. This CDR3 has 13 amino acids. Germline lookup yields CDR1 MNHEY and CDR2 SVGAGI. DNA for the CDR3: TGTGCCAGCAGTTTCGGCAGTAACTATGGCTACACCTTC. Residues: CASSFGSNYGYTF.

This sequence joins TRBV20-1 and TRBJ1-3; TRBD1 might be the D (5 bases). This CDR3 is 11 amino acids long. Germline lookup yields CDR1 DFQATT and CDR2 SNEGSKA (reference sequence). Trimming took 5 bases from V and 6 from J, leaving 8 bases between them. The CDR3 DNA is TGCAGTGCTCCAGGGTTAAACACCATATATTTT. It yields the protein CSAPGLNTIYF.

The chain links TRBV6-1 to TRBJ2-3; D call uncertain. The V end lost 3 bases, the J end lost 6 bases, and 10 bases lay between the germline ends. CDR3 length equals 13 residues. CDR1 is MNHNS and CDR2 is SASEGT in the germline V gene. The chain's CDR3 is CASSDQRYDTQYF. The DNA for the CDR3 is TGTGCCAGCAGTGACCAACGATATGATACGCAGTATTTT.

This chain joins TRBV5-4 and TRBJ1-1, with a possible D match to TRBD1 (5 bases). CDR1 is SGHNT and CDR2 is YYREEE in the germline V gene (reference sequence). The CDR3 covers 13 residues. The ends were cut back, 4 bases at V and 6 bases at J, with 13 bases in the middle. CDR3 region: CASSAGLRAEAFF. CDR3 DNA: TGTGCCAGCAGCGCAGGGCTTCGGGCTGAAGCTTTCTTT.

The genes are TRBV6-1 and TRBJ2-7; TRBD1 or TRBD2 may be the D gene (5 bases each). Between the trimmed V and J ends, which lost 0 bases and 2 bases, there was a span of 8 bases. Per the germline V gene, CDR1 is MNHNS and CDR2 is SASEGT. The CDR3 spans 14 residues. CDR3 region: CASSEAMGAYEQYF. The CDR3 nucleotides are TGTGCCAGCAGTGAAGCTATGGGGGCCTACGAGCAGTACTTC.

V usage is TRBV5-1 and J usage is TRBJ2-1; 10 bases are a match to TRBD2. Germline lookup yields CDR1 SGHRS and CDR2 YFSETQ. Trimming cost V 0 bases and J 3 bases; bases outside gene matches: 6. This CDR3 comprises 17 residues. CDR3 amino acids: CASSLVLAGESYNEQFF. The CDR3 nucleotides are TGCGCCAGCAGCTTGGTTCTAGCGGGAGAAAGCTACAATGAGCAGTTCTTC.

CDR3 residues: CASSLNSYNEQFF. CDR3 DNA: TGTGCCAGCAGTTTAAATAGCTACAATGAGCAGTTCTTC. The rearrangement links TRBV27 to TRBJ2-1; no reliable D call. The CDR3 covers 13 residues. Between the trimmed V and J ends, which lost 2 bases and 3 bases, there was a span of 5 bases. Germline V lookup: CDR1 MNHEY, CDR2 SMNVEV (reference sequence).

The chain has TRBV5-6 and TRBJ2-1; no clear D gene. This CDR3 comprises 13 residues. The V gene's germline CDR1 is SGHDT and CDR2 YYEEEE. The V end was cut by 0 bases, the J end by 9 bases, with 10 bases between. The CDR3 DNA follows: TGTGCCAGCAGCTTGGTCCCTTTCGGTGAGCAGTTCTTC. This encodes CASSLVPFGEQFF. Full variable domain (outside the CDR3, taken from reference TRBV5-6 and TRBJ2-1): DAGVTQSPTHLIKTRGQQVTLRCSPKSGHDTVSWYQQALGQGPQFIFQYYEEEERQRGNFPDRFSGHQFPNYSSELNVNALLLGDSALYLCASSLVPFGEQFFGPGTRLTVL.

CDR3 residues: CASSPTWTVSPEAFF. DNA for the CDR3: TGTGCCAGCAGCCCGACCTGGACAGTCTCCCCTGAAGCTTTCTTT. The rearrangement links TRBV7-9 to TRBJ1-1; D might be TRBD1 (6 bases). The V end lost 5 bases, the J end lost 6 bases, and 19 bases lay between the germline ends. This CDR3 has 15 amino acids. CDR1 and CDR2 (germline): SEHNR, FQNEAQ (reference sequence).